This T cell receptor (beta chain) was sequenced during a study of a mutant IDH1 vaccine in newly diagnosed glioma. Study-wide context: Previous treatment comprised radiotherapy, temozolomide, or both, mostly both.

The method was immunoSEQ multiplex PCR; TCRdb's version includes in-frame clones alone and lacks a portion of them. The sample includes 70,000 to 90,000 clones, 90% to 95% of them seen just once. Concerning this clone itself: The antigen is not known.

The time point here: week 5, during vaccination. Mutant IDH1 20-mer peptide, at 300 ug, made up each vaccine dose, with topical imiquimod. The CDR3 contains 16 residues. Trimming took 3 bases from V and 0 from J, leaving 12 bases between them. Per the germline V gene, CDR1 is MDHEN and CDR2 is SYDVKM. This chain connects TRBV28 to TRBJ1-3, with unresolved D. This TCR was recovered from a woman aged 45-59 years with glioma. The specimen was PBMCs, collected from a glioma patient whose treatment included an IDH1 peptide vaccine. The DNA of the CDR3 is TGTGCCAGCAGTTTCCGTGGACGGAGCTCTGGAAACACCATATATTTT. As protein: CASSFRGRSSGNTIYF.